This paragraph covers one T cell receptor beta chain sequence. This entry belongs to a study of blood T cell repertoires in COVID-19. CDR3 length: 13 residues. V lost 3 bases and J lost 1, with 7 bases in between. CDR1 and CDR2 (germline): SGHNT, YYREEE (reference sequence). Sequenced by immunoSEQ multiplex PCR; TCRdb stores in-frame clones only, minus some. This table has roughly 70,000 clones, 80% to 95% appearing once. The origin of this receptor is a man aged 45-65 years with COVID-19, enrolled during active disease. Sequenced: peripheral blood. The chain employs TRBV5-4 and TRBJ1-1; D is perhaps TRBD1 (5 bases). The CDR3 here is CASSYDRNTEAFF. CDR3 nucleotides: TGTGCCAGCAGCTACGACAGGAACACTGAAGCTTTCTTT. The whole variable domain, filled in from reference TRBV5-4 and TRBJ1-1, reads ETGVTQSPTHLIKTRGQQVTLRCSSQSGHNTVSWYQQALGQGPQFIFQYYREEENGRGNFPPRFSGLQFPNYSSELNVNALELDDSALYLCASSYDRNTEAFFGQGTRLTVV.